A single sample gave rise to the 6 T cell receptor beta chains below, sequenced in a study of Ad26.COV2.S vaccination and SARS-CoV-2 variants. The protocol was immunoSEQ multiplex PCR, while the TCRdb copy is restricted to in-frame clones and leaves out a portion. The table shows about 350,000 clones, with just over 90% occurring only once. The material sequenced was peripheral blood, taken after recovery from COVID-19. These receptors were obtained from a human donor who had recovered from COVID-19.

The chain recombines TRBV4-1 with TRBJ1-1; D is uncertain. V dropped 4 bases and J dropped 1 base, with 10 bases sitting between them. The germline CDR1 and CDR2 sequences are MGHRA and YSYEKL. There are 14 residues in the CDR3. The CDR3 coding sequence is TGCGCCAGCAGCCGATTTGACGCGAACACTGAAGCTTTCTTT. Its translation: CASSRFDANTEAFF.

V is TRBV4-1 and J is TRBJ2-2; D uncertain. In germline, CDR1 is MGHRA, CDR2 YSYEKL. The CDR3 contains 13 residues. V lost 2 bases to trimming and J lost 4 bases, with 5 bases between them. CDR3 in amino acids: CASSQTVTGELFF. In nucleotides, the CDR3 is TGCGCCAGCAGCCAAACAGTCACCGGGGAGCTGTTTTTT.

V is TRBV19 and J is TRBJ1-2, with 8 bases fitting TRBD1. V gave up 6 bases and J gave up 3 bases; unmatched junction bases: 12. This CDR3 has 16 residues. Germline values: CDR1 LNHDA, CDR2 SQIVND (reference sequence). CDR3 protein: CASSALHRGTHYGYTF. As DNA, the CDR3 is TGTGCCAGTAGCGCCCTTCACAGGGGGACTCACTATGGCTACACCTTC.

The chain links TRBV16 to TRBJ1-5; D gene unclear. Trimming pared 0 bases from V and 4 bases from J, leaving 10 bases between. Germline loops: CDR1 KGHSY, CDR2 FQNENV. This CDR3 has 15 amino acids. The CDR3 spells CASSQSDQKNQPQHF. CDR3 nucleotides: TGTGCCAGCAGCCAATCTGACCAGAAAAATCAGCCCCAGCATTTT. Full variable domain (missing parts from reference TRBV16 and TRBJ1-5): GEEVAQTPKHLVRGEGQKAKLYCAPIKGHSYVFWYQQVLKNEFKFLISFQNENVFDETGMPKERFSAKCLPNSPCSLEIQATKLEDSAVYFCASSQSDQKNQPQHFGDGTRLSIL.

CDR3 nucleotides: TGTGCCAGTAGCATACTAGCGGGGGTATCCTACGAGCAGTACTTC. It encodes CASSILAGVSYEQYF. This chain uses TRBV19 with TRBJ2-7; TRBD2 aligns across 11 bases. CDR1 and CDR2 (germline): LNHDA, SQIVND (reference sequence). The V segment lost 6 bases and the J segment 1 base; nucleotides outside the gene matches: 5. The CDR3 loop spans 15 amino acids. The full variable domain, in which reference TRBV19 and TRBJ2-7 provide the parts outside the CDR3, is DGGITQSPKYLFRKEGQNVTLSCEQNLNHDAMYWYRQDPGQGLRLIYYSQIVNDFQKGDIAEGYSVSREKKESFPLTVTSAQKNPTAFYLCASSILAGVSYEQYFGPGTRLTVT.

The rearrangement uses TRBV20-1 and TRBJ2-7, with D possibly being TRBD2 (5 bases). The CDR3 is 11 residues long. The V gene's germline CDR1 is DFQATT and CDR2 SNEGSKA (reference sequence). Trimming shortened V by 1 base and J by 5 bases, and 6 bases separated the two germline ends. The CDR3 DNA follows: TGCAGTGCTAGAGCCGGGAACGAGCAGTACTTC. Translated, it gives CSARAGNEQYF.